The present entry profiles one TCR beta chain with its context. The clone's antigen remains unknown. No base-level quality is on record; no much larger clone is a single base apart. This entry comes from a study of cytomegalovirus exposure and HLA in healthy donors (TCRdb year 2017). A note on the overall study: In an earlier analysis of under 600 of the donors, less than 350 Gb of sequence data and approximately 100 million unique TCR beta sequences from about 190 million T cells were reported. Donor age, sex, ethnicity and CMV serostatus were compiled alongside the repertoire data. The study aimed to test whether signatures of past pathogen exposure could be identified by cataloging public T cell receptors. In a later analysis, previously published TCR beta repertoires from about 640 donors were re-analyzed and high-resolution HLA genotyping was added so that TCR occurrence patterns could be studied. To predict cytomegalovirus infection status, the study combined high-throughput TCR immunosequencing, statistical association of individual TCRs with disease status, and machine learning. All discovery cohort repertoires had been generated on a single sequencing platform. The number of donors typed differed by locus, with roughly 629-640 for A, B, C, DRB1 and DQB1, around 520 for DQA1, approximately 580 for DPA1, and around 460 for DPB1. An earlier analysis of 450 to 750 of the donors used high-throughput TCR beta sequencing to judge whether each TCR beta V gene segment behaved as functional or pseudogenic. HLA typing included class I and class II loci at four-digit resolution. Besides the first cohort of hundreds of subjects, a separate validation cohort made up of 120 different subjects was used. Genome-wide SNP genotypes for about 65% of the roughly 670 donors were used in a later genetic analysis, which treated that subset as a discovery cohort. An early release that covered some 640 HLA-typed donors contained approximately 320 gigabases of sequencing data and about 93 million unique TCR sequences. The T cell repertoires of some 670 subjects were profiled by immunosequencing and related to cytomegalovirus serostatus. Rather than drawing on any new phenotypic data, the later analysis identified candidate immune exposures from TCR beta sequences and the way those sequences occurred across donors. Roughly 5 DR-DQ haplotypes were handled as single units for association and clustering, since linkage in the cohort was strong. The genetic ancestry cluster associated with self-reported Caucasian donors included 81% of the 300 to 400 genotyped donors. Across approximately 400 genotyped donors of the cohort, an average of about 240,000 unique TCR beta nucleotide sequences per donor were sequenced, and roughly 17% of those sequences were non-productive.

In total, over 600 healthy bone marrow donors made up the cohort. Cohort members were all nominally healthy when sampled, although unrecorded immune exposures were likely present. The donor was CMV seropositive and was included in the group of 270 or so seropositive cohort members. A peripheral blood sample was collected from each donor, and TCR beta sequencing was performed on peripheral blood mononuclear cells. Genomic DNA extraction from the blood cell samples was performed with the Qiagen DNeasy Blood Extraction Kit. Points the paper makes about the study in general: Some IMGT-functional V segments, including TRBV6-2 and TRBV6-3, could not be distinguished by the 87-base-pair reads and were therefore excluded. The classifier was reported to diagnose cytomegalovirus status with high specificity and sensitivity in both the original cohort and the validation cohort. HLA typing was unavailable for some donors at each locus, so association tests used only the typed subset. The presence/absence analyses assumed that sequencing depth was roughly uniform across donors, and that assumption may not be true. A later analysis found that HLA-associated TCR beta chains were more clonally expanded and had lower generation probabilities than equally common non-associated chains. A later analysis associated 16,951 TCR beta sequences with specific HLA alleles at a false discovery rate of 0.05. Because counts were too low, about 17 rarely observed V segments, including chromosome 9 orphons, were excluded from the earlier analysis of 587 of the donors. Most CMV-associated TCR beta chains appeared to be HLA-restricted in a later analysis, and the HLA associations seemed to be driven largely by CMV exposure. Most TCR sequences were observed very rarely across donors, whereas some public TCRs were present in many individuals. According to a later genetic analysis, donors in an Asian-associated ancestry cluster had fewer N-insertions in productive TCRs than the roughly 700-donor mean. Immune exposure information for the cohort was limited to CMV serostatus. Only TCR beta chains were sequenced in this cohort, and the absence of alpha or paired-chain data limited detectable features. In an earlier analysis of several hundred of the donors, most TCR beta V segments were observed in productive rearrangements about 90% or about 30% of the time, broadly matching IMGT annotations. In a later genetic analysis, a missense DCLRE1C variant was associated with V-gene and J-gene trimming of TCR beta chains, and the association was replicated in an independent cohort. A further reported finding was that TCR beta sequences accurately predicted the HLA-A and HLA-B alleles for most subjects in the first cohort. Linkage disequilibrium might explain the correlated functional status among segregating V segments, but an unknown experimental factor could not be excluded. The study listed 164 TCR beta chains as associated with cytomegalovirus. The authors suggested that the approach could potentially be extended to other disease states and immunological phenotypes. In vitro tests confirmed that a few of the cytomegalovirus-associated TCR beta chains recognize cytomegalovirus antigens. A later analysis reported that several top co-occurrence clusters appeared linked to parvovirus B19, influenza, CMV and Epstein-Barr virus. A cluster of highly shared sequence variants was judged likely to be a technical artifact of the sequencing pipeline. When HLA alleles, especially DR and DQ, strongly co-occurred, attributing TCR associations to individual alleles was difficult. According to a later analysis, TCR association rates differed among HLA loci, with DRB1 alleles showing the most associated TCRs and HLA-C alleles showing the fewest.

The CDR3 goes from the cysteine to the phenylalanine over 13 residues. CDR3 DNA only is kept here, 39 bases in frame from base 1. V is pruned by 4 bases and J by 6 bases, leaving 3 bases of the junction without a gene match. Library prep was done by the immunoSEQ multiplex PCR assay. The multiplex PCR relied on a mix of 60 forward primers for TCR Vbeta segments and 13 reverse primers for TCR Jbeta segments. A multiplex PCR assay on genomic DNA amplified the CDR3 region of rearranged TCR beta genes. Amplified TCR beta libraries were sequenced as 87-base-pair reads on the Illumina HiSeq System. The original pipeline was this. A later analysis tallied 75 million to 95 million unique TCR beta chains across the 666 repertoires, and about 10 million of those chains were shared by two or more donors. Raw reads were error-corrected and collapsed into unique sequences by a nearest-neighbor algorithm in which closely related sequences were merged to remove PCR and sequencing errors. V, D and J gene segments were assigned by aligning CDR3 sequences to IMGT reference sequences. For a sequence to be retained, a match of at least six nucleotides to both a V gene segment and a J gene segment was required. Rearrangements were called productive when the CDR3 lacked stop codons and stayed in frame with V and J; all others were non-productive. Following IMGT convention, CDR3 was defined as the stretch from the second conserved V-encoded cysteine up to the conserved J-encoded phenylalanine. In an earlier analysis of around 540 of the donors, sequences lacking an unambiguous match to a single V gene segment were excluded. An earlier analysis of 500 to 700 of the donors classified V segments as functional when productive rearrangements were above 56.7% and as segregating when the standard deviation between donors was above 5%. A statistical classification framework was developed to diagnose cytomegalovirus status using the catalog of TCR beta chain sequences. V and J gene assignment, in a later analysis, came from comparing TCR nucleotide sequences with IMGT/GENE-DB human TR gene sequences. A later analysis assigned CDR3 sequences and most-parsimonious VDJ recombination scenarios with the TCRdist pipeline. In a later analysis, each TCR beta chain was defined by its CDR3 amino acid sequence together with its V-gene family, and reads lacking a unique V-gene family were excluded. A later analysis removed 592 highly shared, low-generation-probability nucleotide sequences to deal with suspected cross-contamination and a sequencing artifact. A later analysis calculated a clonal expansion index for each public chain from normalized within-repertoire ranks of inferred template counts. Generation probabilities in a later analysis came from a VDJ recombination model fitted to out-of-frame rearrangements, and those results were checked against IGoR. A later analysis scored TCR-TCR, TCR-HLA and TCR-CMV co-occurrence with hypergeometric tests, applying a repertoire-size bias correction to TCR pairs. In a later analysis, false discovery rates were estimated by permuting HLA or CMV assignments 20 times. In a later analysis, co-occurring TCRs were grouped using DBSCAN, and TCRdist sequence similarity was added for clustering within HLA-allele-positive subsets. Repertoires with fewer than 30,000 or more than 120,000 public chains were left out of co-occurrence clustering, as were a handful of repertoires with anomalous nucleotide sharing. TCRdb holds this immuneACCESS table with in-frame rearrangements only. Some clones are missing; in checked studies, unresolved V genes explain under half, and the rest has no known cause. That table furnishes V, J and clone size, whereas the DNA furnished D and trimming. The sample data list more than 50,000 clones, and 71% of these were observed just once. The ten largest clones represent 20% to 30% of the sample.

The sequence joins TRBV23-1 to TRBJ1-1; TRBD1 lines up with 9 middle nucleotides. TRBV23-1 is an ORF, and what it does is uncertain. This TCR came from a man aged 50 to 59 in good health and CMV-seropositive. The sequencing sample was made of PBMCs. The CDR3 here reads CASSLRQGAEAFF. The base sequence is TGCGCCAGCAGTCTAAGACAGGGGGCTGAAGCTTTCTTT.